The 5 T cell receptor beta chains reported below all come from one sample, sequenced in a study of blood T cell repertoires in COVID-19. TCRdb keeps only in-frame clones here, not all; method: immunoSEQ multiplex PCR. The sample has roughly 250,000 clones, approximately 83% seen once; the top ten hold about a sixth. Sequencing was done on a sample of peripheral blood. The receptors derive from a person aged 65-85 years with COVID-19, enrolled during active disease.

The chain employs TRBV28 and TRBJ2-1; possible D gene TRBD2, 5 bases. Germline assignment: CDR1 MDHEN and CDR2 SYDVKM. Trimming shortened V by 2 bases and J by 6 bases, and 11 bases separated the two germline ends. This CDR3 has 14 amino acids. DNA of the CDR3: TGTGCCAGCAGTTTAGCTCTAGGAGGCAATGAGCAGTTCTTC. Its protein is CASSLALGGNEQFF.

The chain links TRBV7-9 to TRBJ2-3, with 8 bases that match TRBD2. Looked up from germline, CDR1 is SEHNR and CDR2 is FQNEAQ (reference sequence). The ends lost 7 bases at V and 4 bases at J; junction bases unmatched: 7. This CDR3 has 14 amino acids. For the CDR3, the DNA is TGTGCCAGCATGCGGACTAGCTCCGCAGATACGCAGTATTTT. This codes for CASMRTSSADTQYF.

The chain uses TRBV16 and TRBJ1-4, with unresolved D. The CDR3 has 15 amino acids. Germline values: CDR1 KGHSY, CDR2 FQNENV. V lost 6 bases to trimming and J lost 7 bases, with 18 bases between them. CDR3 loop: CASRRSGSRVEKLFF. CDR3 in DNA: TGTGCCAGCAGACGTAGCGGGTCCCGCGTTGAAAAACTGTTTTTT. Together with reference TRBV16 and TRBJ1-4, the CDR3 gives the full variable domain: GEEVAQTPKHLVRGEGQKAKLYCAPIKGHSYVFWYQQVLKNEFKFLISFQNENVFDETGMPKERFSAKCLPNSPCSLEIQATKLEDSAVYFCASRRSGSRVEKLFFGSGTQLSVL.

The V call is TRBV28, the J call TRBJ2-7, with 10 bases identical to TRBD1. The V gene's germline CDR1 is MDHEN and CDR2 SYDVKM. The CDR3 is 18 residues long. V was pared by 3 bases and J by 2 bases, with 13 bases of the junction left unmatched. The CDR3 DNA follows: TGTGCCAGCAGTTTGGGGGTTTATGGGACAGGGGCCGCCTACGAGCAGTACTTC. Protein product: CASSLGVYGTGAAYEQYF.

This chain joins TRBV20-1 and TRBJ2-3, with D unresolved. There are 11 residues in the CDR3. Germline lookup yields CDR1 DFQATT and CDR2 SNEGSKA (reference sequence). V was shortened by 6 bases and J by 4 bases, with 8 bases between the two germline ends. CDR3: CSAFPADTQYF. The DNA for the CDR3 is TGCAGTGCCTTCCCGGCAGATACGCAGTATTTT.